This TCR beta chain was profiled in a study of blood T cell repertoires in COVID-19. How the authors handled the data: The authors estimated nucleated cell counts from reference gene primer amplification. Method: immunoSEQ multiplex PCR; TCRdb's copy keeps in-frame clones and lacks some. The DNA gave D and trimming, while V, J and clone size come from that table. The sample lists more than 300,000 clones, around nine tenths occurring once. J lost 7 bases, V lost 5 bases, and 7 bases had no gene match. This CDR3 has 14 residues. Germline CDR1 SGHNT, CDR2 YYREEE (reference sequence). Sample: peripheral blood. This clonotype was obtained from a woman between 65 and 79 years old with COVID-19, enrolled during active disease. The J gene is TRBJ1-4, the V gene TRBV5-4; 8 nucleotides align to TRBD1. Here the CDR3 DNA reads TGTGCCAGCAGACCGGACAGGGATGGTGAAAAACTGTTTTTT. Translated, it gives CASRPDRDGEKLFF.